The clone carrying this T cell receptor beta chain appeared a single time. Per germline, CDR1 MNHEY and CDR2 SVGAGI. The J segment lost 1 base and the V segment lost 6 bases, leaving 3 bases of the junction unmatched. The CDR3 loop spans 14 amino acids. TCR beta chains were sequenced at survey level with immunoSEQ. Sequencing was performed with immunoSEQ multiplex PCR; in TCRdb, only in-frame clones are kept and a portion is missing. This sample has approximately 70,000 clones; roughly 93% occur once, and the top ten carry roughly 4%. The origin of this receptor is a man in his forties or fifties with rheumatoid arthritis. Sequences were obtained from PBMCs. This chain connects TRBV6-5 to TRBJ2-7; 10 bases are shared with TRBD1. DNA for the CDR3: TGTGCCAGCAGCCGGGACAGGGGATCCTACGAGCAGTACTTC. Translated, it gives CASSRDRGSYEQYF.